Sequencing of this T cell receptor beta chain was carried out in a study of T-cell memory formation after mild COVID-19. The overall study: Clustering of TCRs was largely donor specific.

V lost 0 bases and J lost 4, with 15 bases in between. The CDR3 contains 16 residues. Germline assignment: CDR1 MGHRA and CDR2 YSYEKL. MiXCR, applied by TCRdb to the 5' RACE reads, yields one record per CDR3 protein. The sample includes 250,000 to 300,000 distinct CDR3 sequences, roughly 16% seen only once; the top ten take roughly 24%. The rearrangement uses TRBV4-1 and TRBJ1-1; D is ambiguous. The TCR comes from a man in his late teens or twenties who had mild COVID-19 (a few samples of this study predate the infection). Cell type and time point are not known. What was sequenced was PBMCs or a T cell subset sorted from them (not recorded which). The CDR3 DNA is TGCGCCAGCAGCCAAGATCGGGAGGGTTGGACCACTGAAGCTTTCTTT. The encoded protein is CASSQDREGWTTEAFF.